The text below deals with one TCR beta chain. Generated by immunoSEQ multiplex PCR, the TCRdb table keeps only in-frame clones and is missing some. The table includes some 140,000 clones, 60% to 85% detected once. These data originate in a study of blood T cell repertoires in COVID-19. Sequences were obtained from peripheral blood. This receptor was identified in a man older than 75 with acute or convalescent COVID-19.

The CDR3 nucleotides read TGTGCCAGCAGCCCTCGGACAGGGGCAGACACTGAAGCTTTCTTT. Its protein is CASSPRTGADTEAFF. This chain links TRBV13 with TRBJ1-1; 9 bases are a match to TRBD1. V shed 5 bases and J 3 bases; nucleotides not matched to a gene: 7. The length of the CDR3 is 15 residues. Germline CDR1 PRHDT, CDR2 FYEKMQ (reference sequence). Variable domain in full (rest from reference TRBV13 and TRBJ1-1): AAGVIQSPRHLIKEKRETATLKCYPIPRHDTVYWYQQGPGQDPQFLISFYEKMQSDKGSIPDRFSAQQFSDYHSELNMSSLELGDSALYFCASSPRTGADTEAFFGQGTRLTVV.